Each of the 30 T cell receptor beta chains below was sequenced from the same sample in a study of human T cells and chemical hapten exposure. TCRdb re-called the RACE reads with MiXCR, one entry per CDR3 protein. The sample consists of about 84,000 distinct CDR3 sequences, about 10% of them appearing once. Indicated time point: patch test 2, 6 weeks after DPC sensitization. Noted treatment: therapeutic diphenylcyclopropenone sensitization with weekly scalp DPC. Sequences were derived from whole blood, sampled in connection with sensitization to the hapten diphenylcyclopropenone (DPC). All receptors derive from a woman aged 50 to 65 with alopecia areata. Some clones in this sample may be carry-over from other donors' samples.

This clonotype was observed at least ten times. J is TRBJ1-1 and V is TRBV29-1; a weak D match, TRBD1 (6 bases). V was pared by 7 bases and J by 8 bases, with 11 bases between. Germline V gene sequence: CDR1 SQVTM, CDR2 ANQGSEA. This CDR3 contains 10 residues. The CDR3 DNA sequence: TGCAGCGCCGTGGACAGAGAAGCTTTCTTT. Protein: CSAVDREAFF.

The CDR3 sequence is CASSYSRWGQGRAPLHF. Here the CDR3 DNA reads TGTGCCAGCAGTTACTCACGCTGGGGACAGGGAAGGGCACCCCTCCACTTT. J is TRBJ1-6 and V is TRBV6-5; 9 nucleotides agree with TRBD1. The CDR3 has 17 amino acids. With 0 bases clipped from V and 11 bases from J, the junction kept 11 bases outside the gene matches. Per germline, CDR1 MNHEY and CDR2 SVGAGI.

This clonotype was detected a few times. The chain couples TRBV28 to TRBJ1-1; 7 nucleotides match TRBD1. V was pared by 1 base and J by 3 bases, with 5 bases of the junction left unmatched. Germline-derived CDR1 and CDR2 are MDHEN and SYDVKM. This CDR3 is 15 amino acids long. The CDR3 DNA reads TGTGCCAGCAGTTTATTTGGGGACAGTGACACTGAAGCTTTCTTT. Protein: CASSLFGDSDTEAFF.

This clonotype was observed at least ten times. The chain joins TRBV6-4 to TRBJ1-5, with D unresolved. The CDR3 sequence is 15 residues long. Trimming shortened V by 7 bases and J by 2 bases, and 15 bases separated the two germline ends. CDR1 MRHNA and CDR2 SNTAGT come from the germline V gene. CDR3 sequence: CASMGGGPGNQPQHF. DNA of the CDR3: TGTGCCAGCATGGGCGGAGGGCCGGGCAATCAGCCCCAGCATTTT.

CDR3 residues: CASSQEAYNEQFF. In DNA, the CDR3 is TGTGCCAGCAGCCAAGAGGCCTACAATGAGCAGTTCTTC. The chain employs TRBV7-2 and TRBJ2-1; D gene unclear. V was clipped by 5 bases and J by 2 bases, with 7 bases between them. The CDR3 contains 13 residues. Germline CDR1 is SGHTA and CDR2 is FQGNSA.

There are many counts of this clonotype. The chain recombines TRBV28 with TRBJ2-3; D might be TRBD1 (6 bases). Germline CDR1 is MDHEN and CDR2 is SYDVKM. Deletions cut 8 bases from V and 4 bases from J, with 16 bases between. The CDR3 spans 14 residues. The CDR3 DNA is TGTGCCAGCCGTCAGGGGTTTACGGCAGATACGCAGTATTTT. It codes for CASRQGFTADTQYF.

The table lists this clonotype with many counts. This chain uses TRBV27 with TRBJ1-2; TRBD1 matches at 8 bases. The length of the CDR3 is 14 residues. Germline CDR1 is MNHEY and CDR2 is SMNVEV (reference sequence). J gave up 6 bases and V 5 bases, and 8 bases lay outside the gene matches. CDR3 loop: CASSPRTGSHGYTF. CDR3 nucleotides: TGTGCCAGCAGTCCTCGGACAGGGTCCCATGGCTACACCTTC.

The table lists this clonotype with many counts. The J gene is TRBJ2-1, the V gene TRBV7-6; TRBD1 or TRBD2 may be the D gene (5 bases each). The CDR3 loop spans 12 amino acids. Between the trimmed V and J ends, which lost 6 bases and 12 bases, there was a span of 15 bases. The V gene's germline CDR1 is SGHVS and CDR2 FNYEAQ. The CDR3 protein is CASSTGALRQFF. The CDR3 region has the DNA TGTGCCAGCAGTACCGGGGCCCTGCGGCAGTTCTTC.

In its sample, this clonotype was seen a few times. This rearrangement joins TRBV3-1 to TRBJ2-1, with 12 bases matching TRBD2. With 3 bases clipped from V and 7 bases from J, the junction kept 4 bases outside the gene matches. Looked up from germline, CDR1 is LGHDT and CDR2 is YNNKEL (reference sequence). The length of the CDR3 is 15 residues. The CDR3 DNA reads TGTGCCAGCAGCCATACGACTAGCGGGAGTAATGAGCAGTTCTTC. Translated: CASSHTTSGSNEQFF.

With respect to this clonotype: Just one base apart from a much larger clone, this may be a read error. The rearrangement joins TRBV20-1 to TRBJ2-2; 9 nucleotides align to TRBD2. CDR3 length equals 16 residues. Germline V gene sequence: CDR1 DFQATT, CDR2 SNEGSKA (reference sequence). V lost 6 bases to trimming and J lost 1 base; unmatched junction nucleotides: 9. The CDR3 spells CSARPGGRENTGELFF. In DNA, the CDR3 is TGCAGTGCCCGTCCCGGCGGGAGGGAGAACACCGGGGAGCTGTTTTTT.

This clonotype was picked up many times. The chain couples TRBV3-1 to TRBJ2-3; 14 bases line up with TRBD2. V shed 1 base, J shed 2 bases, and the junction held 8 bases outside the gene matches. Germline CDR1 is LGHDT and CDR2 is YNNKEL (reference sequence). The CDR3 extends over 19 amino acids. The CDR3 coding sequence is TGTGCCAGCAGCCAAGGCGGACTAGCGGGAGGTCTATTCACAGATACGCAGTATTTT. Amino acid sequence: CASSQGGLAGGLFTDTQYF.

This clonotype was detected ten times or more. V is TRBV7-6 and J is TRBJ1-1, with D unresolved. In germline, CDR1 is SGHVS, CDR2 FNYEAQ. The V and J ends lost 6 bases and 3 bases respectively, with 14 bases between them. The CDR3 consists of 14 residues. CDR3 DNA sequence: TGTGCCAGCAGTTCTTCCCTTGGTCACACTGAAGCTTTCTTT. This translates into CASSSSLGHTEAFF.

This clonotype appeared a few times. The junction differs from germline at one of its ends, possibly a read error. V usage is TRBV4-1 and J usage is TRBJ2-5; 7 bases are a match to TRBD1. CDR1 is MGHRA, CDR2 YSYEKL, per germline. The CDR3 is 15 amino acids. As DNA, the CDR3 is TGCGCCAGCAGCCCACCGGGACAGTTCCAAGAGATCCAGTACTTC. Translating gives CASSPPGQFQEIQYF.

This clonotype was detected only a few times. The chain couples TRBV5-1 to TRBJ2-3, with 7 bases aligning to TRBD2. V gave up 4 bases and J gave up 0 bases; unmatched junction bases: 8. From germline, CDR1 is SGHRS and CDR2 YFSETQ. The CDR3 totals 16 residues. The DNA of the CDR3 is TGCGCCAGCAGCCCCGGCTTTAGCGGGAGCACAGATACGCAGTATTTT. Residues: CASSPGFSGSTDTQYF.

This clonotype was seen many times. The V call is TRBV7-6, the J call TRBJ2-3; D ambiguous. Deletions cut 1 base from V and 2 bases from J, with 7 bases between. The length of the CDR3 is 14 residues. CDR1 SGHVS and CDR2 FNYEAQ come from the germline V gene. The CDR3 spells CASSLDGPTDTQYF. The CDR3 bases are TGTGCCAGCAGCTTAGACGGGCCCACAGATACGCAGTATTTT.

This clonotype has just a few counts. The chain couples TRBV25-1 to TRBJ2-7, with 9 positions matching TRBD2. The germline V gene has CDR1 MGHDK and CDR2 SYGVNS. The CDR3 runs to 14 residues. V was pared by 8 bases and J by 7 bases, with 12 bases of the junction left unmatched. This CDR3 is CASGREGLGTEQYF. The CDR3 DNA follows: TGTGCCAGCGGGCGGGAGGGCCTCGGCACGGAGCAGTACTTC.

This clonotype was found many times. The rearrangement joins TRBV6-5 to TRBJ2-7; 9 bases fit TRBD1. The V gene's germline CDR1 is MNHEY and CDR2 SVGAGI. The CDR3 sequence is 16 residues long. V trimming: 5 bases; J trimming: 3 bases; junction bases outside the gene matches: 11. The CDR3: CASSGSTGGQGYEQYF. The CDR3 DNA reads as TGTGCCAGCAGTGGCTCCACGGGGGGACAGGGCTACGAGCAGTACTTC.

This clonotype has a count of ten or more. This sequence joins TRBV28 and TRBJ2-2; the D call may be TRBD1 or TRBD2 (5 bases each). This CDR3 comprises 17 residues. Germline CDR1 and CDR2: MDHEN and SYDVKM. Trimming left V 5 bases short and J 2 bases short, with 18 bases between. For the CDR3, the DNA is TGTGCCAGCAGTCCAGATAAAGGGACGGCCAACACCGGGGAGCTGTTTTTT. Amino acid sequence: CASSPDKGTANTGELFF.

This clonotype was picked up a small number of times. This chain connects TRBV30 to TRBJ1-1; possible D gene TRBD1, 6 bases. The ends were cut back, 0 bases at V and 5 bases at J, with 16 bases in the middle. In germline, CDR1 is GTSNPN, CDR2 SVGIG (reference sequence). The CDR3 spans 15 residues. This CDR3 reads CAWSVLAGAGTEAFF. The CDR3 DNA reads TGTGCCTGGAGTGTACTTGCGGGGGCTGGGACTGAAGCTTTCTTT. Variable domain in full (rest from reference TRBV30 and TRBJ1-1): SQTIHQWPATLVQPVGSPLSLECTVEGTSNPNLYWYRQAAGRGLQLLFYSVGIGQISSEVPQNLSASRPQDRQFILSSKKLLLSDSGFYLCAWSVLAGAGTEAFFGQGTRLTVV.

This clonotype has only a few counts. The J gene is TRBJ2-2, the V gene TRBV29-1; 12 bases fit TRBD2. The CDR3 is made up of 16 amino acids. Losses at the gene ends were 6 bases for V and 2 bases for J; bases not matched to a gene: 7. The germline V gene has CDR1 SQVTM and CDR2 ANQGSEA. The CDR3 DNA is TGCAGCGTAGCTCACGGACTAGCGGGAAACACCGGGGAGCTGTTTTTT. Translating it yields CSVAHGLAGNTGELFF.

This chain uses TRBV6-5 with TRBJ1-2, with D perhaps TRBD1 (5 bases). Between the trimmed V and J ends, which lost 3 bases and 6 bases, there was a span of 17 bases. Per the germline V gene, CDR1 is MNHEY and CDR2 is SVGAGI. The CDR3 runs 15 residues. The CDR3 is CASSYMSTAADGYTF. CDR3 DNA sequence: TGTGCCAGCAGTTATATGTCGACAGCTGCCGATGGCTACACCTTC.

The table lists this clonotype with many counts. The rearrangement uses TRBV19 and TRBJ2-3; 11 bases agree with TRBD2. The CDR3 sequence is 18 residues long. J gave up 0 bases and V 3 bases, and 8 bases lay outside the gene matches. Per germline, CDR1 LNHDA and CDR2 SQIVND (reference sequence). The CDR3 DNA reads as TGTGCCAGTAGTATCTGGCTAGCGGGAGGCGCCAGCACAGATACGCAGTATTTT. Translating it yields CASSIWLAGGASTDTQYF.

The sample holds many counts of this clonotype. The chain couples TRBV19 to TRBJ2-2; 7 bases fit TRBD1. Germline V gene sequence: CDR1 LNHDA, CDR2 SQIVND (reference sequence). This CDR3 comprises 15 residues. Losses at the gene ends were 6 bases for V and 1 base for J; bases not matched to a gene: 5. The CDR3 region is CASRKRTGNTGELFF. The CDR3 DNA reads as TGTGCCAGTAGAAAAAGGACAGGGAACACCGGGGAGCTGTTTTTT.

This clonotype was observed a few times. The gene calls are TRBV30 and TRBJ1-1; D call uncertain. V gave up 5 bases and J gave up 0 bases, with 10 bases separating them. CDR1 is GTSNPN and CDR2 is SVGIG in the germline V gene (reference sequence). CDR3 length: 13 residues. The CDR3 region has the DNA TGTGCCTGGGGGATGGGATTGAACACTGAAGCTTTCTTT. Amino acids: CAWGMGLNTEAFF. The variable domain in full, completed from reference TRBV30 and TRBJ1-1, reads SQTIHQWPATLVQPVGSPLSLECTVEGTSNPNLYWYRQAAGRGLQLLFYSVGIGQISSEVPQNLSASRPQDRQFILSSKKLLLSDSGFYLCAWGMGLNTEAFFGQGTRLTVV.

The rearrangement links TRBV7-9 to TRBJ2-2; TRBD1 might be the D (6 bases). This CDR3 has 16 amino acids. V was shortened by 6 bases and J by 0 bases, with 14 bases between the two germline ends. From germline, CDR1 is SEHNR and CDR2 FQNEAQ (reference sequence). The CDR3 region has the DNA TGTGCCAGCAGGGGTTTACAGGGAGCGAACACCGGGGAGCTGTTTTTT. Residues: CASRGLQGANTGELFF.

This chain uses TRBV30 with TRBJ2-2; 10 bases are a match to TRBD1. After removal of 1 base from V and 6 bases from J, the junction contained 5 bases not matched to a gene. Germline CDR1 reads GTSNPN; CDR2 reads SVGIG (reference sequence). The CDR3 totals 15 residues. CDR3: CAWSALTGGPGELFF. The CDR3 DNA reads TGTGCCTGGAGTGCTCTGACAGGGGGCCCCGGGGAGCTGTTTTTT.

This clonotype showed up just a few times. This rearrangement joins TRBV5-5 to TRBJ1-5, with D perhaps TRBD1 (5 bases). CDR3 size: 15 residues. Trimming removed 2 bases from V and 0 bases from J, with 9 bases in between. Germline CDR1 reads SGHKS; CDR2 reads YYEKEE (reference sequence). This chain's CDR3 is CASSLMTASNQPQHF. CDR3 DNA sequence: TGTGCCAGCAGCTTAATGACAGCTAGCAATCAGCCCCAGCATTTT.

This clonotype was detected many times. The V gene is TRBV10-3, the J gene TRBJ1-4; 8 positions agree with TRBD1. This CDR3 is built from 15 residues. Losses at the gene ends were 5 bases for V and 3 bases for J; bases not matched to a gene: 5. Per germline, CDR1 ENHRY and CDR2 SYGVKD. CDR3 region: CAISPTGGPNEKLFF. CDR3 DNA: TGTGCCATCAGTCCAACAGGGGGACCTAATGAAAAACTGTTTTTT.

The sample holds a few counts of this clonotype. V is TRBV24-1 and J is TRBJ2-1, with 8 bases lining up with TRBD1. Germline CDR1 KGHDR, CDR2 SFDVKD. Germline trimming cut 4 bases from V and 7 bases from J; bases unmatched to any gene: 8. The CDR3 loop spans 15 amino acids. CDR3 in amino acids: CATSDGQGGKNEQFF. CDR3 DNA: TGTGCCACCAGTGACGGACAGGGAGGCAAGAATGAGCAGTTCTTC.

V is TRBV7-9 and J is TRBJ2-1; possible D gene TRBD1, 6 bases. The CDR3 spans 16 residues. Germline CDR1 is SEHNR and CDR2 is FQNEAQ (reference sequence). Trimming removed 5 bases from V and 0 bases from J, with 14 bases in between. For the CDR3, the DNA is TGTGCCAGCAGCCCCAGGGGCGGGCCCTCCTACAATGAGCAGTTCTTC. As protein: CASSPRGGPSYNEQFF.